The 20 T cell receptor beta chains below all came from one sample that was sequenced in a study of shared clonotypes between healthy human individuals. The repertoire was sequenced with immunoSEQ multiplex PCR; TCRdb's copy has only in-frame clones and lacks some. The sample carries 1.4 million to 1.5 million clones, roughly 96% recorded once. The specimen was naive CD4+ T cells sorted from blood. Indicated subset: CD45RA+ positively selected. The origin of the receptors is a young man in good health.

Comment on this clone: Other DNA sequences in this specimen translate into the identical CDR3. The chain recombines TRBV18 with TRBJ2-1, with a weak D call TRBD1 (6 bases). CDR3 length: 12 residues. The germline V and J ends were trimmed by 2 bases and 10 bases, with 9 bases remaining between them. Germline values: CDR1 KGHSH, CDR2 LQKENI. The CDR3 nucleotides are TGTGCCAGCTCACCAACCGGGACAGAGCAGTTCTTC. Its protein product is CASSPTGTEQFF.

As for this clone: Other DNA sequences of this sample code for an identical CDR3. The chain employs TRBV5-1 and TRBJ1-4, with 11 bases identical to TRBD1. Trimming at V came to 4 bases and at J to 8 bases, leaving 4 bases not matched to a gene. CDR3 size: 14 residues. Germline V lookup: CDR1 SGHRS, CDR2 YFSETQ. The CDR3 DNA reads as TGCGCCAGCAGCCCCGGGACAGGGGGAGAAAAACTGTTTTTT. This encodes CASSPGTGGEKLFF.

This clone has only one observation. The CDR3 sequence: CASSVDRNTQYF. In nucleotides, the CDR3 is TGTGCCAGCAGCGTAGACCGAAATACGCAGTATTTT. The chain is built from TRBV9 and TRBJ2-3; D unclear. CDR3 length: 12 residues. CDR1 and CDR2 (germline): SGDLS, YYNGEE. V was clipped by 0 bases and J by 7 bases, with 6 bases between them.

This clone appeared a few times. The V and J genes are TRBV5-1 and TRBJ2-1; TRBD2 matches 10 bases. The trim removed 0 bases at V and 7 bases at J, leaving 4 bases unmatched. Germline CDR1 SGHRS, CDR2 YFSETQ. The CDR3 has 15 residues. DNA of the CDR3: TGCGCCAGCAGCTTGGCGGGACTAGCGACAAATGAGCAGTTCTTC. Its protein product is CASSLAGLATNEQFF.

This chain links TRBV5-5 with TRBJ2-1, with D possibly being TRBD1 (6 bases). Germline-derived CDR1 and CDR2 are SGHKS and YYEKEE (reference sequence). The V gene lost 1 base and the J gene lost 2 bases, with 13 bases spanning the gap. The length of the CDR3 is 16 residues. CDR3 sequence reads: CASSLYPRDTYNEQFF. The CDR3 nucleotides are TGTGCCAGCAGCTTGTACCCTAGGGACACCTACAATGAGCAGTTCTTC.

J is TRBJ2-3 and V is TRBV18; no firm D call. V was pared by 3 bases and J by 2 bases, with 6 bases between. This CDR3 comprises 13 residues. The germline V gene has CDR1 KGHSH and CDR2 LQKENI. CDR3 nucleotides: TGTGCCAGCTCACCCTACAACACAGATACGCAGTATTTT. Its protein is CASSPYNTDTQYF. The whole variable domain, filled in from reference TRBV18 and TRBJ2-3, reads NAGVMQNPRHLVRRRGQEARLRCSPMKGHSHVYWYRQLPEEGLKFMVYLQKENIIDESGMPKERFSAEFPKEGPSILRIQQVVRGDSAAYFCASSPYNTDTQYFGPGTRLTVL.

CDR3: CASSLFNRDRSYEQYF. CDR3 bases: TGTGCCAGCAGTTTATTCAACCGGGACAGGTCCTACGAGCAGTACTTC. The chain joins TRBV28 to TRBJ2-7; 8 bases match TRBD1. The J segment lost 1 base and the V segment lost 1 base, leaving 6 bases of the junction unmatched. The CDR3 has 16 amino acids. Per the germline V gene, CDR1 is MDHEN and CDR2 is SYDVKM.

V usage is TRBV6-6 and J usage is TRBJ1-5; D might be TRBD1 (6 bases). Germline V gene sequence: CDR1 MNHNY, CDR2 SVGAGI (reference sequence). This CDR3 has 16 residues. With 2 bases removed from V and 2 bases from J, the gap between germline ends came to 13 bases. The CDR3 reads CASSYPTGKGNQPQHF. The CDR3 DNA sequence: TGTGCCAGCAGTTACCCAACAGGGAAGGGCAATCAGCCCCAGCATTTT.

This chain links TRBV5-6 with TRBJ1-3, with D unresolved. V was trimmed by 1 base and J by 0 bases, leaving 20 bases between them. The CDR3 consists of 19 residues. Germline V CDR1 and CDR2: SGHDT, YYEEEE. The CDR3 loop reads CASSLLTGQSRFSGNTIYF. The CDR3 nucleotides read TGTGCCAGCAGCTTGCTAACCGGGCAGTCCCGCTTCTCTGGAAACACCATATATTTT.

As concerns this clone: The same CDR3 arises from other DNA sequences in this sample as well. This sequence joins TRBV5-1 and TRBJ2-2; D uncertain. Per germline, CDR1 SGHRS and CDR2 YFSETQ. This CDR3 has 13 residues. Trimming left V 1 base short and J 5 bases short, with 6 bases between. The CDR3 loop reads CASSLLGTGELFF. The DNA for the CDR3 is TGCGCCAGCAGCTTGTTGGGTACCGGGGAGCTGTTTTTT.

The chain recombines TRBV5-4 with TRBJ2-7; the match to TRBD1 covers 7 bases. This CDR3 region has 13 residues. Germline CDR1 and CDR2: SGHNT and YYREEE (reference sequence). Losses at the gene ends were 4 bases for V and 2 bases for J; bases not matched to a gene: 3. The CDR3 nucleotides read TGTGCCAGCAGCCCTGGGACAGCCTACGAGCAGTACTTC. Its protein is CASSPGTAYEQYF.

The chain uses TRBV5-1 and TRBJ2-2, with D tentatively TRBD1 (6 bases). Germline V gene sequence: CDR1 SGHRS, CDR2 YFSETQ. Trimming pared 7 bases from V and 5 bases from J, leaving 15 bases between. This CDR3 has 14 residues. CDR3 bases: TGCGCCAGCCACAGGGTAGTTGGGACCGGGGAGCTGTTTTTT. Its translation is CASHRVVGTGELFF. The full variable domain, in which reference TRBV5-1 and TRBJ2-2 provide the parts outside the CDR3, is KAGVTQTPRYLIKTRGQQVTLSCSPISGHRSVSWYQQTPGQGLQFLFEYFSETQRNKGNFPGRFSGRQFSNSRSEMNVSTLELGDSALYLCASHRVVGTGELFFGEGSRLTVL.

The chain uses TRBV19 and TRBJ1-4; a possible D gene is TRBD1 (6 bases). Trimming stripped 2 bases from V and 5 bases from J, with 15 bases between. The CDR3 contains 16 residues. In germline, CDR1 is LNHDA, CDR2 SQIVND (reference sequence). In DNA, the CDR3 is TGTGCCAGTAGTATACCTACGGACAGAACGAATGAAAAACTGTTTTTT. It specifies CASSIPTDRTNEKLFF.

The rearrangement links TRBV5-1 to TRBJ1-2, with D tentatively TRBD1 (6 bases). Trimming pared 4 bases from V and 3 bases from J, leaving 13 bases between. The germline V gene has CDR1 SGHRS and CDR2 YFSETQ. The CDR3 length is 14 residues. The CDR3 here is CASSLTDSDYGYTF. DNA of the CDR3: TGCGCCAGCAGCCTTACGGACAGTGACTATGGCTACACCTTC.

The chain couples TRBV20-1 to TRBJ1-3; D is unclear. The V end was cut by 2 bases, the J end by 4 bases, with 3 bases between. The CDR3 has 11 residues. The germline V gene encodes CDR1 DFQATT and CDR2 SNEGSKA (reference sequence). CDR3 nucleotides: TGCAGTGCTAGAATCGGAAACACCATATATTTT. Protein product: CSARIGNTIYF.

The chain joins TRBV9 to TRBJ2-3; no firm D call. The CDR3 covers 15 residues. Germline V gene data show CDR1 as SGDLS and CDR2 as YYNGEE. V lost 1 base, J lost 0 bases, and 9 bases lay in between. The DNA of the CDR3 is TGTGCCAGCAGCGTATACACGGCCAGCACAGATACGCAGTATTTT. Amino acids: CASSVYTASTDTQYF.

V and J are TRBV15 and TRBJ2-1; TRBD2 matches 9 bases. Looked up from germline, CDR1 is LNHNV and CDR2 is YYDKDF (reference sequence). V shed 6 bases and J 6 bases; nucleotides not matched to a gene: 9. This CDR3 is built from 15 residues. The CDR3 sequence is CATRDPGLALNEQFF. The CDR3 region has the DNA TGTGCCACCAGGGACCCGGGACTAGCTCTCAATGAGCAGTTCTTC.

The chain links TRBV19 to TRBJ2-1; tentatively, D is TRBD2 (6 bases). The CDR3 covers 17 residues. Per the germline V gene, CDR1 is LNHDA and CDR2 is SQIVND (reference sequence). V lost 5 bases and J 2 bases, leaving 19 bases between the germline ends. CDR3 DNA sequence: TGTGCCAGTAGTCCACTAGCTGCCGTTTTTGCCTACAATGAGCAGTTCTTC. It translates to CASSPLAAVFAYNEQFF.

This clone was counted a single time. This rearrangement joins TRBV6-5 to TRBJ1-1; TRBD1 is a possible D gene (6 bases). Germline CDR1 MNHEY, CDR2 SVGAGI. The CDR3 has 13 amino acids. V was trimmed by 6 bases and J by 1 base, leaving 9 bases between them. The CDR3 reads CASSVQGNTEAFF. In nucleotides, the CDR3 is TGTGCCAGCAGCGTACAGGGGAACACTGAAGCTTTCTTT.

This chain links TRBV2 with TRBJ1-2, with D possibly TRBD1 on 6 matching bases. The CDR3 loop spans 12 amino acids. The germline V gene encodes CDR1 SNHLY and CDR2 FYNNEI. The V and J ends lost 6 bases and 4 bases respectively, with 9 bases between them. CDR3 sequence: CASRDRLYGYTF. As DNA, the CDR3 is TGTGCCAGCAGAGACAGGCTCTATGGCTACACCTTC.